The rows below give T cell receptor beta chains drawn from one sample of a study of cytomegalovirus exposure and HLA in healthy donors. The table came from immunoSEQ multiplex PCR; TCRdb's copy has only in-frame clones and leaves some out. The data show hundreds of thousands of clones, over 80% seen once. The sample taken for sequencing was PBMCs. The receptors come from a man between 35 and 55 years old in good health and CMV-seropositive. Each CDR3 is given with its conserved first and last residue. D genes are given only for firm matches. Rows give clone size only sometimes, using once, few, many, or a class for an expanded clone.

clone_size | cdr3_length | j_call | d_call | v_call | cdr3_nt | cdr3_aa
. | 13 | TRBJ2-1 | . | TRBV7-3 | TGTGCCAGCAGCTCAATTCAGCAGGATGAGCAGTTCTTC | CASSSIQQDEQFF
. | 15 | TRBJ2-5 | . | TRBV6-1 | TGTGCCAGCCTATCTCCCGGGGGATACCAAGAGACCCAGTACTTC | CASLSPGGYQETQYF
. | 17 | TRBJ2-5 | TRBD2 | TRBV7-8 | TGTGCCAGCAGCTTTTCCAGCACTAGCGGGAGATGGGAGACCCAGTACTTC | CASSFSSTSGRWETQYF
. | 14 | TRBJ1-5 | . | TRBV30 | TGTGCCTGGAGTTTCAGTCATAGCAATCAGCCCCAGCATTTT | CAWSFSHSNQPQHF
. | 14 | TRBJ1-1 | TRBD1 | TRBV11-2 | TGTGCCAGCAGCCCGGACAGGGGTCACACTGAAGCTTTCTTT | CASSPDRGHTEAFF
. | 15 | TRBJ2-1 | TRBD2 | TRBV5-1 | TGCGCCAGCAGCCCCGGGACTAGCGGGAACGATGAGCAGTTCTTC | CASSPGTSGNDEQFF
. | 14 | TRBJ1-5 | . | TRBV9 | TGTGCCAGCAGCCCCGACAGTAGCAATCAGCCCCAGCATTTT | CASSPDSSNQPQHF
. | 14 | TRBJ2-1 | TRBD2 | TRBV30 | TGTGCCTGGAGGGATAGCGGGGTCTACAATGAGCAGTTCTTC | CAWRDSGVYNEQFF
. | 17 | TRBJ2-1 | TRBD2 | TRBV7-2 | TGTGCCAGCAGCTTGGGCGGGGGAGCGGGAGGGTTTTATGAGCAGTTCTTC | CASSLGGGAGGFYEQFF
. | 15 | TRBJ1-1 | . | TRBV7-3 | TGTGCCAGCAGCTTAAGTCCATCACCGGACACTGAAGCTTTCTTT | CASSLSPSPDTEAFF
. | 14 | TRBJ2-5 | . | TRBV7-9 | TGTGCCAGCAGCTTACCCAGCGGTCAAGAGACCCAGTACTTC | CASSLPSGQETQYF
few | 13 | TRBJ2-5 | TRBD2 | TRBV29-1 | TGCAGCGTCCTAGCGGGTGGCGCGGAGACCCAGTACTTC | CSVLAGGAETQYF
once | 15 | TRBJ2-5 | TRBD1 | TRBV2 | TGTGCCAGCAGTGACTCCGGGACAGGGGGGCAGACCCAGTACTTC | CASSDSGTGGQTQYF
few | 15 | TRBJ2-1 | TRBD1 | TRBV5-5 | TGTGCCAGCGGACCCGGGACAGGGGGTATGGATGAGCAGTTCTTC | CASGPGTGGMDEQFF
. | 14 | TRBJ2-5 | . | TRBV9 | TGTGCCAGCAGCGTTCCGGGAGCCAAAGAGACCCAGTACTTC | CASSVPGAKETQYF
. | 14 | TRBJ1-1 | TRBD1 | TRBV5-1 | TGCGCCAGCAGCTTGCAGGGGGCGGTGGCTGAAGCTTTCTTT | CASSLQGAVAEAFF
. | 11 | TRBJ2-3 | . | TRBV2 | TGTGCCAGCACGAGGGTCGATACGCAGTATTTT | CASTRVDTQYF
. | 16 | TRBJ2-7 | TRBD2 | TRBV30 | TGTGCCTGGAGTGTTCCCCTAGCGGGAGTATGGTACGAGCAGTACTTC | CAWSVPLAGVWYEQYF
. | 16 | TRBJ2-3 | TRBD2 | TRBV5-1 | TGCGCCAGCAGCGCGATGGCCAGCGGGAGGGCAGATACGCAGTATTTT | CASSAMASGRADTQYF
few | 15 | TRBJ1-2 | . | TRBV6-5 | TGTGCCAGCACCCCCGCGCCACTAGCTAACTATGGCTACACCTTC | CASTPAPLANYGYTF
. | 14 | TRBJ2-1 | TRBD2 | TRBV7-9 | TGTGCCAGCAGCTTAGCAGCGGGAGACGATGAGCAGTTCTTC | CASSLAAGDDEQFF
. | 15 | TRBJ2-4 | . | TRBV29-1 | TGCAGCGTTGTCAACCCACTCCTAGCCAAAAACATTCAGTACTTC | CSVVNPLLAKNIQYF
. | 15 | TRBJ2-7 | . | TRBV5-1 | TGCGCCAGCAGCTTGTCGGGACTCACCTCCTACGAGCAGTACTTC | CASSLSGLTSYEQYF
few | 15 | TRBJ2-7 | TRBD2 | TRBV5-4 | TGTGCCAGCAGCTTGGTGGCTAGCGGGTACTACGAGCAGTACTTC | CASSLVASGYYEQYF
few | 14 | TRBJ1-1 | TRBD1 | TRBV19 | TGTGCCAGTAGTATTGGCGTCCAGGGGGGATGGGCTTTCTTT | CASSIGVQGGWAFF
. | 17 | TRBJ1-5 | . | TRBV19 | TGTGCCAGTAGTATAGTCCCCGGCAGGGGCGAGAATCAGCCCCAGCATTTT | CASSIVPGRGENQPQHF
. | 14 | TRBJ1-5 | . | TRBV30 | TGTGCCTGGAGTGTAAGGGGGGGAGCCGGGCCCCAGCATTTT | CAWSVRGGAGPQHF
. | 15 | TRBJ1-2 | . | TRBV29-1 | TGCAGCGTTAGGGGAACAGGGACTAGGAACTATGGCTACACCTTC | CSVRGTGTRNYGYTF
once | 11 | TRBJ1-1 | . | TRBV23-1 | TGCGCCAGCAACCTACAGGGAGAAGCTTTCTTT | CASNLQGEAFF
few | 15 | TRBJ1-5 | TRBD1 | TRBV27 | TGTGCCAGCAGTTTGGACAGGGCTGGAGGTCAGCCCCAGCATTTT | CASSLDRAGGQPQHF
once | 12 | TRBJ2-1 | TRBD1 | TRBV7-6 | TGTGCCAGCAGCCGGACAGGGAATGAGCAGTTCTTC | CASSRTGNEQFF